A single sample gave rise to the 7 T cell receptor beta chains below, sequenced in a study of STAT5B mutations in CD4+ large granular lymphocyte leukemia. The data were produced by immunoSEQ multiplex PCR, yet TCRdb's version contains in-frame clones alone and is incomplete. Counted here are more than 30,000 clones, about 80% occurring once; the ten biggest clones make up about 7%. The sequenced sample was CD4+ T cells from blood buffy coats. The receptors were sampled from a human donor in good health.

This chain links TRBV5-6 with TRBJ2-5; 9 bases fit TRBD1. This CDR3 has 16 residues. Germline trimming cut 1 base from V and 7 bases from J; bases unmatched to any gene: 11. From germline, CDR1 is SGHDT and CDR2 YYEEEE. The chain's CDR3 is CASSLWGQGLSGTQYF. DNA for the CDR3: TGTGCCAGCAGCTTGTGGGGACAGGGCCTAAGTGGGACCCAGTACTTC. The variable domain in full, completed from reference TRBV5-6 and TRBJ2-5, reads DAGVTQSPTHLIKTRGQQVTLRCSPKSGHDTVSWYQQALGQGPQFIFQYYEEEERQRGNFPDRFSGHQFPNYSSELNVNALLLGDSALYLCASSLWGQGLSGTQYFGPGTRLLVL.

The V call is TRBV9, the J call TRBJ2-1, with 7 bases fitting TRBD2. V was clipped by 3 bases and J by 12 bases; unmatched bases: 6. This CDR3 is 12 amino acids long. The germline gives CDR1 SGDLS, CDR2 YYNGEE. CDR3 in DNA: TGTGCCAGCAGCGGCGACTGGGGGGGGCAGTTCTTC. As protein: CASSGDWGGQFF.

The rearrangement links TRBV10-2 to TRBJ1-1; D uncertain. CDR1 is WSHSY, CDR2 SAAADI, per germline. V was pared by 10 bases and J by 3 bases, with 12 bases between. This CDR3 spans 12 amino acids. DNA of the CDR3: TGCGCCACCCGGATGGCGCACACTGAAGCTTTCTTT. The encoded protein is CATRMAHTEAFF.

The chain recombines TRBV5-4 with TRBJ2-1; 7 bases are a match to TRBD2. CDR1 is SGHNT and CDR2 is YYREEE in the germline V gene (reference sequence). J gave up 3 bases and V 1 base, and 7 bases lay outside the gene matches. The CDR3 length is 16 residues. CDR3 amino acids: CASSLPGRRDYNEQFF. DNA of the CDR3: TGTGCCAGCAGCTTGCCCGGGAGGAGAGACTACAATGAGCAGTTCTTC. The full variable domain, rest sourced from reference TRBV5-4 and TRBJ2-1, is ETGVTQSPTHLIKTRGQQVTLRCSSQSGHNTVSWYQQALGQGPQFIFQYYREEENGRGNFPPRFSGLQFPNYSSELNVNALELDDSALYLCASSLPGRRDYNEQFFGPGTRLTVL.

The chain combines TRBV5-1 with TRBJ2-5, with TRBD2 matching over 9 bases. Germline CDR1 is SGHRS and CDR2 is YFSETQ. V was clipped by 0 bases and J by 4 bases; unmatched bases: 7. The CDR3 length is 16 residues. CDR3 nucleotide sequence: TGCGCCAGCAGCTTGGAAAGCGGGGGGTGGGGAGAGACCCAGTACTTC. Residues: CASSLESGGWGETQYF.

This clone has a single count. V is TRBV7-9 and J is TRBJ2-5; 8 bases fit TRBD1. The CDR3 totals 15 residues. Trimming took 3 bases from V and 7 from J; bases not matched to a gene: 10. Germline V CDR1 and CDR2: SEHNR, FQNEAQ (reference sequence). This chain's CDR3 is CASSFRPDRAATQYF. As DNA, the CDR3 is TGTGCCAGCAGCTTCCGACCGGACAGGGCGGCGACCCAGTACTTC.

The chain uses TRBV5-6 and TRBJ2-2, with D perhaps TRBD1 (6 bases). There are 12 residues in the CDR3. With 4 bases removed from V and 7 bases from J, the gap between germline ends came to 8 bases. The V gene's germline CDR1 is SGHDT and CDR2 YYEEEE. The CDR3 coding sequence is TGTGCCAGCAGCCAGGGGTTCGGGGAGCTGTTTTTT. It codes for CASSQGFGELFF.